A selection of T cell receptor beta chains follows, all from one sample in a study of blood T cell repertoires in COVID-19. Libraries were prepared by immunoSEQ multiplex PCR; TCRdb keeps only in-frame clonotypes and omits some of them. The sample yields 70,000 to 75,000 clones, 80% to 90% seen once. Sequencing input: peripheral blood. The receptors here all came from a woman at least 80 years old with active or convalescent COVID-19. The CDR3 runs from the conserved cysteine through the conserved F or W. Each record gives: D gene, V gene, clone size, J gene, CDR3 protein, CDR3 DNA. A D gene is named only where the DNA matches it firmly. Rows may omit the clone size; those that give it use once, few, many or a size class.

d_call: .; v_call: TRBV2; clone_size: .; j_call: TRBJ1-1; cdr3_aa: CASSEAGKSREAFF; cdr3_nt: TGTGCCAGCAGTGAAGCGGGGAAATCCCGGGAGGCTTTCTTT
d_call: TRBD2; v_call: TRBV7-2; clone_size: .; j_call: TRBJ2-3; cdr3_aa: CASSQGLAGGLPGADTQYF; cdr3_nt: TGTGCCAGCAGCCAGGGACTAGCGGGGGGCCTCCCGGGGGCAGATACGCAGTATTTT
d_call: TRBD1; v_call: TRBV9; clone_size: .; j_call: TRBJ1-2; cdr3_aa: CASSVGAGGGYGYTF; cdr3_nt: TGTGCCAGCAGCGTAGGTGCAGGGGGAGGCTATGGCTACACCTTC
d_call: TRBD1; v_call: TRBV6-2/TRBV6-3; clone_size: few; j_call: TRBJ1-2; cdr3_aa: CASSYGLGQGLSGYTF; cdr3_nt: TGTGCCAGCAGTTACGGTCTGGGACAGGGCTTGAGTGGCTACACCTTC
d_call: TRBD1; v_call: TRBV5-1; clone_size: few; j_call: TRBJ2-5; cdr3_aa: CASSPGTALYQETQYF; cdr3_nt: TGCGCCAGCAGCCCGGGGACAGCTTTATACCAAGAGACCCAGTACTTC
d_call: .; v_call: TRBV11-3; clone_size: .; j_call: TRBJ1-6; cdr3_aa: CASSAMTGLRSSYNSPLHF; cdr3_nt: TGTGCCAGCAGCGCTATGACCGGACTCCGGAGCTCCTATAATTCACCCCTCCACTTT
d_call: .; v_call: TRBV30; clone_size: .; j_call: TRBJ2-3; cdr3_aa: CAWNGGVDTQYF; cdr3_nt: TGTGCCTGGAACGGGGGAGTAGATACGCAGTATTTT
d_call: TRBD2; v_call: TRBV29-1; clone_size: .; j_call: TRBJ2-3; cdr3_aa: CSVASGGALDTQYF; cdr3_nt: TGCAGCGTTGCTAGCGGGGGGGCCTTAGATACGCAGTATTTT
d_call: TRBD2; v_call: TRBV4-3; clone_size: once; j_call: TRBJ2-1; cdr3_aa: CASSQIRSGTSGSRNEQFF; cdr3_nt: TGCGCCAGCAGCCAGATAAGATCAGGGACTAGCGGGAGTAGGAATGAGCAGTTCTTC
d_call: .; v_call: TRBV5-8; clone_size: .; j_call: TRBJ2-4; cdr3_aa: CASSDFGGSGIQYF; cdr3_nt: TGTGCCAGCAGCGACTTTGGGGGGTCGGGCATTCAGTACTTC
d_call: TRBD1; v_call: TRBV5-1; clone_size: .; j_call: TRBJ2-5; cdr3_aa: CASSRTGAYQETQYF; cdr3_nt: TGCGCCAGCAGCCGGACAGGGGCATACCAAGAGACCCAGTACTTC
d_call: TRBD2; v_call: TRBV5-1; clone_size: once; j_call: TRBJ2-1; cdr3_aa: CASSLVSSGGADEQFF; cdr3_nt: TGCGCCAGCAGCTTAGTAAGTAGCGGGGGGGCTGATGAGCAGTTCTTC
d_call: TRBD1; v_call: TRBV6-5; clone_size: .; j_call: TRBJ1-1; cdr3_aa: CASSPGGLAAFF; cdr3_nt: TGTGCCAGCAGTCCAGGGGGCTTGGCAGCTTTCTTT
d_call: .; v_call: TRBV7-2; clone_size: .; j_call: TRBJ1-3; cdr3_aa: CASSPQGGGNTIYF; cdr3_nt: TGTGCCAGCAGCCCACAAGGAGGTGGAAACACCATATATTTT
d_call: .; v_call: TRBV12-3/TRBV12-4; clone_size: .; j_call: TRBJ2-5; cdr3_aa: CASSLRPETQYF; cdr3_nt: TGTGCCAGCAGTTTACGTCCAGAGACCCAGTACTTC
d_call: TRBD1; v_call: TRBV7-2; clone_size: .; j_call: TRBJ1-2; cdr3_aa: CASSGTGANYGYTF; cdr3_nt: TGTGCCAGCAGCGGGACAGGGGCTAACTATGGCTACACCTTC